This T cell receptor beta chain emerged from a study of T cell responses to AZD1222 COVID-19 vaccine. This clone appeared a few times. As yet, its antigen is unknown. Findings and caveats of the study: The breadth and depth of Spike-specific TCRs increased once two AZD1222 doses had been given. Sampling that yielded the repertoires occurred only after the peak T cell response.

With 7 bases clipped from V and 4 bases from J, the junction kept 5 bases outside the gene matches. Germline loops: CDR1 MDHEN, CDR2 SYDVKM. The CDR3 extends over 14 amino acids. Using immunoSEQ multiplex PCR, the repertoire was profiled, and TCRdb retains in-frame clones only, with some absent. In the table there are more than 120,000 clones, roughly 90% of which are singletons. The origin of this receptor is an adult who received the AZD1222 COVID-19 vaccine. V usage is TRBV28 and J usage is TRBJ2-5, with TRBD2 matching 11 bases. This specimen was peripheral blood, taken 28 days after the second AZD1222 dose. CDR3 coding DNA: TGTGCCAGCACGGCTAGCGGGGGGCCAGAGACCCAGTACTTC. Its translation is CASTASGGPETQYF.